The 10 T cell receptor beta chains below were found in one sample sequenced in a study of shared clonotypes between healthy human individuals. Generated by immunoSEQ multiplex PCR, the TCRdb table keeps only in-frame clones and is missing some. Of 1.5 million to 2.5 million clones in the sample, about 95% were seen once. CD45RO negativity and positive selection for CCR7 defined naive CD8 cells, a population that excluded terminally differentiated effector memory CD45RA+ cells. Input material: naive CD8+ T cells sorted from blood. These receptors all come from a man younger than 35 in good health.

On this clone: Other DNA sequences in this specimen translate into the identical CDR3. The V call is TRBV7-9, the J call TRBJ1-1; D unclear. Germline loops: CDR1 SEHNR, CDR2 FQNEAQ (reference sequence). The CDR3 extends over 12 amino acids. Trimming removed 1 base at V and 5 bases at J, with 5 bases between. The CDR3 DNA reads TGTGCCAGCAGCTTAGTCCAGACTGAAGCTTTCTTT. It translates to CASSLVQTEAFF.

V is TRBV28 and J is TRBJ1-5; D is undetermined. Deletions cut 2 bases from V and 5 bases from J, with 10 bases between. CDR1 and CDR2 from the germline V gene are MDHEN and SYDVKM. The CDR3 sequence is 14 residues long. The CDR3 DNA follows: TGTGCCAGCAGTTTAACCGGTGATTATCAGCCCCAGCATTTT. This translates into CASSLTGDYQPQHF.

The chain couples TRBV27 to TRBJ2-7, with a possible D match to TRBD2 (6 bases). The V gene's germline CDR1 is MNHEY and CDR2 SMNVEV (reference sequence). The length of the CDR3 is 16 residues. V was pared by 0 bases and J by 2 bases, with 14 bases between. For the CDR3, the DNA is TGTGCCAGCAGTTTATCCCGCGGGGACCGGACCTACGAGCAGTACTTC. The encoded protein is CASSLSRGDRTYEQYF.

This clone was seen just once. The rearrangement links TRBV27 to TRBJ2-7; no firm D call. The CDR3 spans 16 residues. CDR1 MNHEY and CDR2 SMNVEV come from the germline V gene (reference sequence). Trimming left V 4 bases short and J 3 bases short, with 19 bases between. CDR3 nucleotides: TGTGCCAGCAGTTCTACTAATTCCCTTTCAGGCTACGAGCAGTACTTC. Translating it yields CASSSTNSLSGYEQYF.

This chain links TRBV6-1 with TRBJ1-1; D is possibly TRBD1 (5 bases). The CDR3 contains 14 residues. The germline gives CDR1 MNHNS, CDR2 SASEGT. Trimming removed 1 base from V and 3 bases from J, with 9 bases in between. In nucleotides, the CDR3 is TGTGCCAGCAGTGAAGAGAGGGGATACACTGAAGCTTTCTTT. Amino acid sequence: CASSEERGYTEAFF.

J is TRBJ2-2 and V is TRBV15; the D is unclear. Germline V gene data show CDR1 as LNHNV and CDR2 as YYDKDF (reference sequence). Trimming took 5 bases from V and 4 from J, leaving 14 bases between them. This CDR3 is 15 amino acids long. Written as DNA, the CDR3 is TGTGCCACCAGCCCATGGGTTCAGAGCACCGGGGAGCTGTTTTTT. This sequence encodes CATSPWVQSTGELFF. Full variable domain (missing parts from reference TRBV15 and TRBJ2-2): DAMVIQNPRYQVTQFGKPVTLSCSQTLNHNVMYWYQQKSSQAPKLLFHYYDKDFNNEADTPDNFQSRRPNTSFCFLDIRSPGLGDTAMYLCATSPWVQSTGELFFGEGSRLTVL.

The rearrangement uses TRBV10-3 and TRBJ2-6; no definite D call. The V gene lost 4 bases and the J gene lost 4 bases, with 5 bases spanning the gap. The CDR3 has 13 amino acids. Germline V gives CDR1 ENHRY, CDR2 SYGVKD. The CDR3 spells CAISVPGANVLTF. The CDR3, as DNA: TGTGCCATCAGTGTACCGGGGGCCAACGTCCTGACTTTC.

V is TRBV5-4 and J is TRBJ1-1; tentative D call: TRBD1 (5 bases). V dropped 4 bases and J dropped 6 bases, with 10 bases sitting between them. Germline V gives CDR1 SGHNT, CDR2 YYREEE (reference sequence). This CDR3 is 12 amino acids long. CDR3 protein: CASSGGVSEAFF. Written as DNA, the CDR3 is TGTGCCAGCAGCGGGGGGGTTTCTGAAGCTTTCTTT.

The CDR3 loop reads CSVEADGYYEQYF. CDR3 coding DNA: TGCAGCGTTGAGGCAGATGGCTACTACGAGCAGTACTTC. This chain connects TRBV29-1 to TRBJ2-7, with D unresolved. Looked up from germline, CDR1 is SQVTM and CDR2 is ANQGSEA. The CDR3 length is 13 residues. Trimming removed 3 bases at V and 3 bases at J, with 12 bases between.

CDR3 protein: CASSRQPQHF. CDR3 DNA: TGTGCCAGCTCACGCCAGCCCCAGCATTTT. V is TRBV18 and J is TRBJ1-5; unclear D gene. Germline CDR1 is KGHSH and CDR2 is LQKENI. The ends were cut back, 4 bases at V and 7 bases at J, with 2 bases in the middle. The CDR3 extends over 10 amino acids.